What follows are 16 T cell receptor beta chains derived from one specimen sequenced in a study of shared clonotypes between healthy human individuals. The data were produced by immunoSEQ multiplex PCR, yet TCRdb's version contains in-frame clones alone and is incomplete. The sample shows about 560,000 clones, roughly 72% of them seen only once. The sample taken for sequencing was PBMCs. These receptors originate from a woman in her thirties or forties in good health. Some clones in this sample may be carry-over from other donors' samples.

The chain links TRBV4-1 to TRBJ2-5; D is uncertain. The ends were cut back, 3 bases at V and 5 bases at J, with 13 bases in the middle. CDR1 and CDR2 from the germline V gene are MGHRA and YSYEKL. CDR3 length: 14 amino acids. The CDR3 nucleotides are TGCGCCAGCAGCCAGCAAGGGTTAGGGGAGACCCAGTACTTC. This encodes CASSQQGLGETQYF.

The gene calls are TRBV11-2 and TRBJ2-3, with D possibly matching TRBD2 (5 bases). There are 14 residues in the CDR3. The V and J ends lost 3 bases and 1 base respectively, with 8 bases between them. The germline CDR1 and CDR2 sequences are SGHAT and FQNNGV. The CDR3 coding sequence is TGTGCCAGCAGCTTCGGGGATCGCACAGATACGCAGTATTTT. This sequence encodes CASSFGDRTDTQYF.

The chain uses TRBV6-1 and TRBJ1-2; 7 bases align to TRBD1. Trimming took 7 bases from V and 2 from J; bases not matched to a gene: 10. The CDR3 covers 15 residues. CDR1 MNHNS and CDR2 SASEGT come from the germline V gene. The CDR3 nucleotides read TGTGCCAGCACCGAACAGGGGCGAAACAACTATGGCTACACCTTC. It is translated as CASTEQGRNNYGYTF.

The chain carries TRBV30 and TRBJ2-2; D possibly corresponds to TRBD2 (5 bases). Trimming removed 5 bases at V and 4 bases at J, with 8 bases between. CDR1 and CDR2 from the germline V gene are GTSNPN and SVGIG (reference sequence). This CDR3 has 12 residues. As DNA, the CDR3 is TGTGCCTGGGGGGAGCTCACCGGGGAGCTGTTTTTT. This encodes CAWGELTGELFF.

The V and J genes are TRBV14 and TRBJ2-5; 10 bases fit TRBD2. The CDR3 is 18 residues long. From germline, CDR1 is SGHDN and CDR2 FVKESK. Trimming took 1 base from V and 3 from J; bases not matched to a gene: 11. The CDR3 reads CASSQGTGLAVIEETQYF. Here the CDR3 DNA reads TGTGCCAGCAGCCAAGGTACAGGACTAGCGGTTATCGAAGAGACCCAGTACTTC.

This clone was detected only a few times. This chain connects TRBV2 to TRBJ1-1; D is perhaps TRBD1 (6 bases). CDR3 length: 13 amino acids. V dropped 8 bases and J dropped 2 bases, with 12 bases sitting between them. CDR1 is SNHLY, CDR2 FYNNEI, per germline. CDR3 sequence: CASDLGTNTEAFF. CDR3 nucleotides: TGTGCCAGCGACCTAGGGACAAACACTGAAGCTTTCTTT.

This clone turned up a few times. V gene TRBV11-2 combines with J gene TRBJ1-4, with 7 bases aligning to TRBD1. This CDR3 is 14 amino acids long. Trimming at V came to 3 bases and at J to 4 bases, leaving 2 bases not matched to a gene. Looked up from germline, CDR1 is SGHAT and CDR2 is FQNNGV. CDR3 nucleotide sequence: TGTGCCAGCAGCTTCGACAGGGTTAATGAAAAACTGTTTTTT. Translating it yields CASSFDRVNEKLFF.

About this clone itself: At the DNA level, this CDR3 is encoded by other sequences in the same sample as well. This rearrangement joins TRBV18 to TRBJ2-7; 7 bases line up with TRBD1. The CDR3 has 14 residues. Germline values: CDR1 KGHSH, CDR2 LQKENI. With V trimmed by 3 bases and J by 2 bases, 4 bases remained unmatched. The CDR3 region has the DNA TGTGCCAGCTCACCCAGACAGGGAACCTACGAGCAGTACTTC. This codes for CASSPRQGTYEQYF. The variable domain in full, completed from reference TRBV18 and TRBJ2-7, reads NAGVMQNPRHLVRRRGQEARLRCSPMKGHSHVYWYRQLPEEGLKFMVYLQKENIIDESGMPKERFSAEFPKEGPSILRIQQVVRGDSAAYFCASSPRQGTYEQYFGPGTRLTVT.

The genes are TRBV6-4 and TRBJ2-7; D is possibly TRBD1 (5 bases). Per germline, CDR1 MRHNA and CDR2 SNTAGT. CDR3 size: 15 residues. The V gene lost 7 bases and the J gene lost 1 base, with 17 bases spanning the gap. Written as DNA, the CDR3 is TGTGCCAGCATCTTCCAGGACACGGAATCCTACGAGCAGTACTTC. It translates to CASIFQDTESYEQYF.

This chain links TRBV14 with TRBJ1-1; a possible D gene is TRBD1 (5 bases). The CDR3 is made up of 13 amino acids. Germline loops: CDR1 SGHDN, CDR2 FVKESK. The V and J ends lost 5 bases and 1 base respectively, with 8 bases between them. In nucleotides, the CDR3 is TGTGCCAGCAGCAGAACAGGGAACACTGAAGCTTTCTTT. It yields the protein CASSRTGNTEAFF.

V is TRBV9 and J is TRBJ2-1, with unresolved D. This CDR3 is 13 amino acids long. V was trimmed by 2 bases and J by 8 bases, leaving 11 bases between them. Germline V gives CDR1 SGDLS, CDR2 YYNGEE. The CDR3 nucleotides read TGTGCCAGCAGCGTCGCGGTAGGTGATGAGCAGTTCTTC. This encodes CASSVAVGDEQFF.

At least ten counts were recorded for this clone. The gene calls are TRBV7-8 and TRBJ1-1; D uncertain. V shed 1 base and J shed 7 bases, with 7 bases lying between them. The CDR3 consists of 12 residues. Germline V gene data show CDR1 as SGHVS and CDR2 as FQNEAQ. The CDR3 region is CASSLDGGEAFF. CDR3 in DNA: TGTGCCAGCAGCTTAGACGGAGGTGAAGCTTTCTTT.

The chain links TRBV9 to TRBJ2-1; D is ambiguous. There are 15 residues in the CDR3. Trimming left V 4 bases short and J 0 bases short, with 11 bases between. Germline values: CDR1 SGDLS, CDR2 YYNGEE. The CDR3 region is CASSRSQASYNEQFF. In DNA, the CDR3 is TGTGCCAGCAGCCGCTCGCAGGCCTCCTACAATGAGCAGTTCTTC.

The rearrangement links TRBV29-1 to TRBJ1-1; possibly TRBD1 for D (5 bases). Germline V gives CDR1 SQVTM, CDR2 ANQGSEA. The CDR3 has 12 residues. V was pared by 7 bases and J by 0 bases, with 9 bases between. DNA for the CDR3: TGCAGCGCCCGGGGGGTGAACACTGAAGCTTTCTTT. Translated: CSARGVNTEAFF.

The V gene is TRBV30, the J gene TRBJ2-1; no clear D gene. The CDR3 has 13 amino acids. From germline, CDR1 is GTSNPN and CDR2 SVGIG (reference sequence). V lost 1 base and J 6 bases, leaving 10 bases between the germline ends. The CDR3 nucleotides read TGTGCCTGGAGTGAAGGGATCGGCAATGAGCAGTTCTTC. Amino acid sequence: CAWSEGIGNEQFF.

As concerns this clone: Other nucleotide sequences in the sample specify the same CDR3. The chain joins TRBV6-6 to TRBJ2-7, with 10 bases lining up with TRBD1. Trimming removed 5 bases from V and 4 bases from J; junction bases left unmatched: 5. Germline V gives CDR1 MNHNY, CDR2 SVGAGI (reference sequence). CDR3 length equals 14 residues. Written as DNA, the CDR3 is TGTGCCAGCAGTAACCCGGGACAGGGGTACGAGCAGTACTTC. Residues: CASSNPGQGYEQYF.